This record covers a single T cell receptor (beta chain). Its antigen is currently unknown. Constant-region priming of around 500 ng total RNA yielded TCR beta cDNA. Slightly modified ARM-PCR, run as three nested multiplex PCR rounds, produced the TCR beta libraries. Both of the initial two PCR rounds ran for approximately 10 cycles and employed TRBV1-TRBV30 forward primers alongside a C-beta reverse primer. One entry per CDR3 protein results from TCRdb running MiXCR on the multiplex PCR reads. The sample carries 90,000 to 150,000 distinct CDR3 sequences, nearly 70% recorded once. This CDR3 region has 15 residues. The germline V and J ends were trimmed by 2 bases and 6 bases, with 16 bases remaining between them. CDR1 and CDR2 (germline): WSHSY, SAAADI. The data are from a study of tumor-infiltrating lymphocytes in primary liver carcinoma. For the study at large: Men as well as women, aged 30 to 69 years, made up the patients. Yields of productive TCRbeta reads ranged from roughly 3.5 to 7.13 million per sample and were similar across tissue types.

Overall study findings and caveats: Tumor-adjacent and tumor-blood pairs showed less overlap than tumor region pairs.

Starting material for RNA and DNA co-extraction consisted of roughly 20-34 mg of unsorted bulk tissue. Chronic HBV infection was present in the patients, who were treatment-naive. Sequenced: tumor-adjacent normal liver tissue. This clonotype originated in an older woman with primary liver carcinoma and hepatitis B virus infection. This sequence joins TRBV10-2 and TRBJ2-5; weak D call: TRBD2 (5 bases). For the CDR3, the DNA is TGCGCCAGCAGTGAGGAACTAGGAGTGCGAAAGACCCAGTACTTC. It specifies CASSEELGVRKTQYF.